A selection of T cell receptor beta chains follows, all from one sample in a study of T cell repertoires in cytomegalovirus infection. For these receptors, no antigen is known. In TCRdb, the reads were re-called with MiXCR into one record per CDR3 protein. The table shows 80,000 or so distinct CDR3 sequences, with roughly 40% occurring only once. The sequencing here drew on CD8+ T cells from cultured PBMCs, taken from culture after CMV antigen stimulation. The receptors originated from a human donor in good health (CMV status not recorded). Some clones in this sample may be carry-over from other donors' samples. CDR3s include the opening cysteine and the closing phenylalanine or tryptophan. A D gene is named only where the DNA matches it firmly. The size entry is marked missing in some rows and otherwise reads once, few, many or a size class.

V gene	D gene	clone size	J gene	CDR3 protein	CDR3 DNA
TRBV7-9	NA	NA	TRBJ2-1	CASSLVGNEQFF	TGTGCCAGCAGCTTAGTGGGCAATGAGCAGTTCTTC
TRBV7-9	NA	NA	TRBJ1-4	CASSSMRLEKLFF	TGTGCCAGCAGCTCAATGAGATTGGAAAAACTGTTTTTT
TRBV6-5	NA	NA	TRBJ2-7	CASSYAGGSRYEQYF	TGTGCCAGCAGCTACGCCGGGGGAAGCCGTTACGAGCAGTACTTC
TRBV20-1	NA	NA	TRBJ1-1	CSARYLGGVTEAFF	TGCAGTGCTAGATACCTCGGGGGGGTCACTGAAGCTTTCTTT
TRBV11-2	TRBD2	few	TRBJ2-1	CASSLGLAGSVNEQFF	TGTGCCAGCAGCTTAGGGCTAGCGGGTAGTGTCAATGAGCAGTTCTTC
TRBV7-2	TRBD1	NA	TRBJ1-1	CASSLGGQGFMNTEAFF	TGTGCCAGCAGCTTGGGGGGACAGGGGTTTATGAACACTGAAGCTTTCTTT
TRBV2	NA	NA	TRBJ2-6	CASSDLRGRGAGANVLTF	TGTGCCAGCAGTGATTTACGGGGCAGGGGCGCTGGGGCCAACGTCCTGACTTTC
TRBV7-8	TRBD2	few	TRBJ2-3	CASSLEDFSGTYTDTQYF	TGTGCCAGCAGCTTAGAGGACTTTAGCGGGACTTACACAGATACGCAGTATTTT
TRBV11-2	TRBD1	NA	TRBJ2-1	CASSLRAGGQGSRYNEQFF	TGTGCCAGCAGCTTACGAGCAGGGGGACAGGGAAGCCGCTACAATGAGCAGTTCTTC
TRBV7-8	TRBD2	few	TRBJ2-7	CASSLAWQRGAYEQYF	TGTGCCAGCAGCTTAGCGTGGCAGCGGGGGGCCTACGAGCAGTACTTC
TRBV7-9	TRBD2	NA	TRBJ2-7	CASSGDLAGRYEQYF	TGTGCCAGCAGTGGGGACCTAGCGGGAAGGTACGAGCAGTACTTC
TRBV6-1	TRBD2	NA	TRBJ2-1	CASSPRWGGLMNEQFF	TGTGCCAGCAGTCCCCGTTGGGGGGGGTTGATGAATGAGCAGTTCTTC
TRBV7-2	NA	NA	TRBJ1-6	CASSLDRNYNSPLHF	TGTGCCAGCAGCCTCGACAGAAACTATAATTCACCCCTCCACTTT
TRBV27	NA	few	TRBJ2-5	CASSFGRSETQYF	TGTGCCAGCAGTTTTGGGCGGAGCGAGACCCAGTACTTC
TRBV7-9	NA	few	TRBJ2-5	CASTRSGQETQYF	TGTGCCAGCACTCGTTCCGGCCAAGAGACCCAGTACTTC
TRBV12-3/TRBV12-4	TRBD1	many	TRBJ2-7	CASSLTGNEQYF	TGTGCCAGCAGCTTGACAGGGAACGAGCAGTACTTC
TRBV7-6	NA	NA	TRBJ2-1	CASSFGGSVNEQFF	TGTGCCAGCAGCTTCGGAGGGTCCGTCAATGAGCAGTTCTTC
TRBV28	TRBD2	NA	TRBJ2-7	CASSFILSGGSYEQYF	TGTGCCAGCAGTTTCATCCTCTCGGGGGGTTCCTACGAGCAGTACTTC
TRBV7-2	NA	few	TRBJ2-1	CASSLDLLGEQFF	TGTGCCAGCAGCTTAGACCTCCTTGGTGAGCAGTTCTTC
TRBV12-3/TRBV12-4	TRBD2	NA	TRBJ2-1	CASSSRLAGGQSSYNEQFF	TGTGCCAGCAGTTCCCGACTAGCGGGGGGCCAAAGCTCCTACAATGAGCAGTTCTTC